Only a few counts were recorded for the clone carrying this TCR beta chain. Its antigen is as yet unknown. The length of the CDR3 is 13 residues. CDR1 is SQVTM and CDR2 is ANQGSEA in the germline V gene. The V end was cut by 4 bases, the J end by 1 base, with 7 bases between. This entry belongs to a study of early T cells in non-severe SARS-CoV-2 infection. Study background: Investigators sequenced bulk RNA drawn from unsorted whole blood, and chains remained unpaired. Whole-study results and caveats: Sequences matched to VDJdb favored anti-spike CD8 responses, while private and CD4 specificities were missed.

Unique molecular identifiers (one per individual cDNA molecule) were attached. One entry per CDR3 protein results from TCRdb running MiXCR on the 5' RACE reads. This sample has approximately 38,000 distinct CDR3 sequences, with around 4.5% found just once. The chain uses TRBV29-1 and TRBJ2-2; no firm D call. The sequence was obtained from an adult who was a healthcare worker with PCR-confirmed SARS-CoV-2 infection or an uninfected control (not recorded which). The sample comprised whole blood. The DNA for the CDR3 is TGCAGCGTTGTGGCAGGGAACACCGGGGAGCTGTTTTTT. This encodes CSVVAGNTGELFF.